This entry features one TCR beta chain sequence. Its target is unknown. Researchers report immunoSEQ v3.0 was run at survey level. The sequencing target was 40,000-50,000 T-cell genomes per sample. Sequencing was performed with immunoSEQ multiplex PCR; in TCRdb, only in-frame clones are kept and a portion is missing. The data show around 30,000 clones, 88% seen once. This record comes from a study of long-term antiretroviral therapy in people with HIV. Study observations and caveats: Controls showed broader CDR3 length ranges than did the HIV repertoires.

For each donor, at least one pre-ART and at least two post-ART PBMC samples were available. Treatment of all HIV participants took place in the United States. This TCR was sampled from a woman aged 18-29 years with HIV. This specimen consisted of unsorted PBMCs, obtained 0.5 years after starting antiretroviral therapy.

The CDR3 DNA reads TGTGCCAGCAGCCGACTGGGAACCTACGAGCAGTACTTC. Its protein is CASSRLGTYEQYF. The J gene is TRBJ2-7, the V gene TRBV4-2; D not certain. This CDR3 region has 13 residues. Trimming stripped 4 bases from V and 2 bases from J, with 9 bases between. Per germline, CDR1 LGHNA and CDR2 YNFKEQ.